This T cell receptor (beta chain) was captured in a study of blood T cells in healthy people across ages. In its sample, this clonotype was seen a few times. This CDR3 region has 15 residues. Between the trimmed V and J ends, which lost 7 bases and 5 bases, there was a span of 19 bases. A second about 7 to 12 cycle PCR used barcoded and J-beta primers. TCRdb re-called the 5' RACE reads with MiXCR, one entry per CDR3 protein. The profile covers 1.6 million or so distinct CDR3 sequences, with roughly 30% appearing a single time and about 10% taken by the ten largest. The receptor was derived from a young woman in good health. The genes are TRBV12-3 or TRBV12-4 and TRBJ2-3, with D perhaps matching TRBD1 (6 bases). The source material was blood. This chain's CDR3 is CASTLEPQGQDTQYF. CDR3 DNA sequence: TGTGCCAGCACCCTAGAGCCACAGGGTCAAGATACGCAGTATTTT.